This T cell receptor (beta chain) was recorded in a study of T cell responses to AZD1222 COVID-19 vaccine. Study overall: The analysis combined second doses at about 4 or about 12 weeks.

TCRdb keeps only in-frame clones here, not all; method: immunoSEQ multiplex PCR. The table lists about 150,000 clones, roughly nine tenths of them singletons. The germline V gene has CDR1 MDHEN and CDR2 SYDVKM. This CDR3 contains 12 residues. V dropped 3 bases and J dropped 7 bases, with 10 bases sitting between them. This chain links TRBV28 with TRBJ2-7; D not resolved. Sequenced here: peripheral blood, sampled on day 0 of AZD1222 vaccination. This TCR was recovered from an adult in good health. The CDR3 DNA is TGTGCCAGCAGTTTCAGGTTAGGGGAGCAGTACTTC. The encoded protein is CASSFRLGEQYF.